The TCR beta chain under discussion was sequenced for a study of CD8+ T cells in alopecia areata. Extraction and reverse transcription of RNA yielded cDNA as the sequencing template. Assay used: immunoSEQ multiplex PCR; TCRdb lists only in-frame clones, some missing. The table shows roughly 120,000 clones, with 55% to 80% occurring only once. This clone has a count of ten or more. The CDR3 sequence is 15 residues long. V lost 6 bases to trimming and J lost 0 bases, with 12 bases between them. Per germline, CDR1 SNHLY and CDR2 FYNNEI. The origin of this receptor is a human donor in good health. The chain couples TRBV2 to TRBJ1-3; D unresolved. Sequencing was performed on CD4+ T cells sorted from blood. The chain's CDR3 is CASRRDKVSGNTIYF. The CDR3 bases are TGTGCCAGCAGAAGAGACAAGGTCTCTGGAAACACCATATATTTT.